The sequence of this TCR beta chain was determined in a study of vaccination and CD4 T cells after COVID-19. Study context: The peptides that stimulated the cells were overlapping spike peptides from SARS-CoV-2, HCoV-NL63, HCoV-OC43 and HCoV-229E.

Regarding treatment: approximately nine-day PBMC culture with coronavirus spike peptide pools or control peptides (ViraFEST assay). Sequencing of the DNA from cultured CD4+ T cells was carried out with the Oncomine TCR Beta short-read assay. Each CDR3 protein gets one entry after TCRdb re-called the PCR reads with MiXCR. This table has around 26,000 distinct CDR3 sequences, about 64% appearing once. Trimming cost V 0 bases and J 0 bases, with 6 bases left between them. Germline lookup yields CDR1 MNHEY and CDR2 SVGAGI. The CDR3 length is 15 residues. As for this clonotype: As yet, its antigen is unknown.

This clonotype was sampled from a human donor who had recovered from COVID-19. The source material was CD4+ T cells from blood, cultured in vitro. V usage is TRBV6-5 and J usage is TRBJ1-5; no clear D. Here the CDR3 DNA reads TGTGCCAGCAGTTACTCGGTTATTAGCAATCAGCCCCAGCATTTT. Translated, it gives CASSYSVISNQPQHF.